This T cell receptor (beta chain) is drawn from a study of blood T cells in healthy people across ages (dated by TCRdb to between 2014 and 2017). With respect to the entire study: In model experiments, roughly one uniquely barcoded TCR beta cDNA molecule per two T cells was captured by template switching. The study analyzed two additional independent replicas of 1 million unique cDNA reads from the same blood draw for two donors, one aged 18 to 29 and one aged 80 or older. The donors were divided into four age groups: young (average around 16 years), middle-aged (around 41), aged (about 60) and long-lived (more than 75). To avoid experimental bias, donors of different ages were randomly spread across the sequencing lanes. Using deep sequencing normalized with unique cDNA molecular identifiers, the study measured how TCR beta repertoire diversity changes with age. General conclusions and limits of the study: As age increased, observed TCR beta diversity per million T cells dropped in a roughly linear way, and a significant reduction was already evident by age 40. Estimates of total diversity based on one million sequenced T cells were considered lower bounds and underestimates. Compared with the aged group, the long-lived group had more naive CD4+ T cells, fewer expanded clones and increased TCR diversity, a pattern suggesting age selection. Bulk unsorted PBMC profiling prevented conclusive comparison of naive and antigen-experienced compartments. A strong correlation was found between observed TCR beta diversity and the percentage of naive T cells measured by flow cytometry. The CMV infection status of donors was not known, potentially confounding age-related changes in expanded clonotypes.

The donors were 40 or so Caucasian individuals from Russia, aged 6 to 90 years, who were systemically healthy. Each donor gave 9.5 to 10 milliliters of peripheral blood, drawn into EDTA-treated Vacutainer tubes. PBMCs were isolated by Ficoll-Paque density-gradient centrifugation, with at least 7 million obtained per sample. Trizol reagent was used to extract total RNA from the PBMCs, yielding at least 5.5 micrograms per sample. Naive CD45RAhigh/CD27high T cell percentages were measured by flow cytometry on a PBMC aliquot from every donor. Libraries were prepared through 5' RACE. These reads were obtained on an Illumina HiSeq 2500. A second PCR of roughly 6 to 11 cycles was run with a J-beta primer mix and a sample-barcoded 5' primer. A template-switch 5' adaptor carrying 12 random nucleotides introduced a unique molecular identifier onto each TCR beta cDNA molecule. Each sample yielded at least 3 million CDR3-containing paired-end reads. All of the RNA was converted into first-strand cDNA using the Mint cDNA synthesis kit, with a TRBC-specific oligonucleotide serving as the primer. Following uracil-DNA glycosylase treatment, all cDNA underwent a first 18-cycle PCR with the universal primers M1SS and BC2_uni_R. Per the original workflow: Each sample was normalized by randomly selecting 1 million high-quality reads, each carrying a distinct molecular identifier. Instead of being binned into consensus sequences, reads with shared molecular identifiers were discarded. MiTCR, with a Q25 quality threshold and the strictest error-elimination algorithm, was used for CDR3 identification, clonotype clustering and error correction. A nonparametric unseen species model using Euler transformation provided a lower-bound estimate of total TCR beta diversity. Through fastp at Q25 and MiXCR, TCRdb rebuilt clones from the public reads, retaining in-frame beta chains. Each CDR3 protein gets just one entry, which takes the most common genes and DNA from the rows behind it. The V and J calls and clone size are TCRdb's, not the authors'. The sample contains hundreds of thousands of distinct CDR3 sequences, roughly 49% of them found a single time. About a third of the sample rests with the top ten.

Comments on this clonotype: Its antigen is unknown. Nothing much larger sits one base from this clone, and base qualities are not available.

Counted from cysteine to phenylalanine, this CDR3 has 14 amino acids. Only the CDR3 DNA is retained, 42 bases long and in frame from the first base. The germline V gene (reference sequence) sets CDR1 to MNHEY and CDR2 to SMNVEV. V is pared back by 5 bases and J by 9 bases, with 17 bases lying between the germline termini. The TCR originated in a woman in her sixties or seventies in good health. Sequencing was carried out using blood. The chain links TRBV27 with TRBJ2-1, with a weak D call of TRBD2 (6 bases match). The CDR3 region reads CASSLSLGGGEQFF. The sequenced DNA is TGTGCCAGCAGTCTCTCCCTGGGGGGTGGTGAGCAGTTCTTC.